Each of the 21 T cell receptor beta chains below was sequenced from the same sample in a study of T-cell reconstitution after alpha-beta-depleted transplantation in children. The library targeted TCRbeta and was prepared with unique molecular identifiers. TCRdb reprocessed the PCR reads with MiXCR, giving one entry per CDR3 protein. The data show about 460,000 distinct CDR3 sequences, with over 10% seen just once and 12% to 15% held by the top ten. Sample: PBMCs, mostly from graft donor cells, taken 180 days after TCRalphabeta/CD19-depleted stem cell transplant. The receptors here all came from a female patient aged 2 to 10 who had a stem cell transplant for aplastic anemia, so the T cells may come from the graft donor.

In this sample, this clonotype turned up many times. V and J are TRBV29-1 and TRBJ2-3, with D perhaps matching TRBD2 (7 bases). The germline CDR1 and CDR2 sequences are SQVTM and ANQGSEA. This CDR3 is 15 amino acids long. Trimming took off 2 bases at V and 0 bases at J, with 12 bases between the two ends. The DNA for the CDR3 is TGCAGCGTTGAAAGCCGGGGGGCCAGCACAGATACGCAGTATTTT. Its translation: CSVESRGASTDTQYF.

This clonotype was detected a few times. This chain links TRBV15 with TRBJ2-1, with a tentative D call TRBD2 (6 bases). Germline V gene sequence: CDR1 LNHNV, CDR2 YYDKDF (reference sequence). This CDR3 has 15 amino acids. The V end was cut by 2 bases, the J end by 10 bases, with 18 bases between. The CDR3 spells CATSRLASETGEQFF. The CDR3 region has the DNA TGTGCCACCAGCAGACTAGCGTCTGAGACTGGGGAGCAGTTCTTC.

The chain recombines TRBV12-3 or TRBV12-4 with TRBJ2-3; D not certain. CDR3 length equals 15 residues. V was shortened by 3 bases and J by 0 bases, with 10 bases between the two germline ends. CDR3 sequence: CASSFAAPSTDTQYF. DNA of the CDR3: TGTGCCAGCAGTTTTGCAGCGCCTAGCACAGATACGCAGTATTTT.

This clonotype was recorded a few times. The V and J genes are TRBV28 and TRBJ2-7, with D possibly matching TRBD2 (5 bases). V was clipped by 2 bases and J by 0 bases, with 11 bases between them. CDR1 is MDHEN, CDR2 SYDVKM, per germline. The CDR3 length is 15 residues. The CDR3 spells CASSLLDRDSYEQYF. CDR3 coding DNA: TGTGCCAGCAGTTTACTCGACCGGGACTCCTACGAGCAGTACTTC. The full variable domain, rest sourced from reference TRBV28 and TRBJ2-7, is DVKVTQSSRYLVKRTGEKVFLECVQDMDHENMFWYRQDPGLGLRLIYFSYDVKMKEKGDIPEGYSVSREKKERFSLILESASTNQTSMYLCASSLLDRDSYEQYFGPGTRLTVT.

V usage is TRBV9 and J usage is TRBJ1-5, with 9 bases identical to TRBD1. The CDR3 sequence is 14 residues long. Germline assignment: CDR1 SGDLS and CDR2 YYNGEE. After removal of 3 bases from V and 5 bases from J, the junction contained 3 bases not matched to a gene. In DNA, the CDR3 is TGTGCCAGCAGCGGGGACAGGGTGCATCAGCCCCAGCATTTT. It is translated as CASSGDRVHQPQHF.

J is TRBJ2-1 and V is TRBV12-3 or TRBV12-4; 7 positions agree with TRBD1. Germline trimming cut 5 bases from V and 0 bases from J; bases unmatched to any gene: 10. The CDR3 extends over 17 amino acids. CDR3 nucleotide sequence: TGTGCCAGCAGTCCCGGGACAGCCTTTCTCTCCTACAATGAGCAGTTCTTC. Protein product: CASSPGTAFLSYNEQFF.

This rearrangement joins TRBV20-1 to TRBJ1-1; TRBD1 might be the D (6 bases). Trimming removed 4 bases at V and 4 bases at J, with 13 bases between. The CDR3 has 13 amino acids. CDR1 DFQATT and CDR2 SNEGSKA come from the germline V gene (reference sequence). The CDR3 is CSATLGGSTEAFF. Written as DNA, the CDR3 is TGCAGTGCTACCCTAGGGGGGAGCACTGAAGCTTTCTTT.

This clonotype was detected a few times. This chain connects TRBV5-1 to TRBJ1-6, with D uncertain. V was trimmed by 0 bases and J by 10 bases, leaving 11 bases between them. The germline V gene has CDR1 SGHRS and CDR2 YFSETQ. This CDR3 contains 14 residues. CDR3 amino acids: CASSLETTGSPLHF. The CDR3 DNA reads as TGCGCCAGCAGCTTGGAGACAACGGGATCACCCCTCCACTTT.

This sequence joins TRBV10-3 and TRBJ2-3; D tentatively fits TRBD1 or TRBD2 (5 bases each). Germline V CDR1 and CDR2: ENHRY, SYGVKD. This CDR3 spans 12 amino acids. The V end was cut by 7 bases, the J end by 6 bases, with 11 bases between. The CDR3 DNA follows: TGTGCCATCAAAGGGGACGCGGATACGCAGTATTTT. This sequence encodes CAIKGDADTQYF.

This clonotype was found once. The chain joins TRBV6-1 to TRBJ1-3; 7 bases are shared with TRBD1. This CDR3 spans 14 amino acids. Germline CDR1 is MNHNS and CDR2 is SASEGT. The V and J ends lost 5 bases and 5 bases, in that order; junction bases with no gene match: 6. The CDR3: CASSPQGFRNTIYF. The CDR3 DNA follows: TGTGCCAGCAGTCCACAGGGGTTTCGAAACACCATATATTTT.

The rearrangement links TRBV29-1 to TRBJ1-3; no definite D call. The V gene lost 7 bases and the J gene lost 2 bases, with 12 bases spanning the gap. This CDR3 is built from 13 residues. Germline V gene lookup returns CDR1 SQVTM and CDR2 ANQGSEA. The CDR3 nucleotides read TGCAGCGCTAAAGGCCAGGCTGGAAACACCATATATTTT. This sequence encodes CSAKGQAGNTIYF.

The V call is TRBV18, the J call TRBJ2-3, with D tentatively TRBD2 (5 bases). V lost 2 bases and J 4 bases, leaving 16 bases between the germline ends. The CDR3 contains 16 residues. The germline V gene encodes CDR1 KGHSH and CDR2 LQKENI. The CDR3 sequence: CASSPKRMELADTQYF. The CDR3 nucleotides read TGTGCCAGCTCACCAAAGCGGATGGAGTTGGCAGATACGCAGTATTTT.

This rearrangement joins TRBV6-5 to TRBJ1-1; D unresolved. From germline, CDR1 is MNHEY and CDR2 SVGAGI. This CDR3 region has 12 residues. V was pared by 8 bases and J by 0 bases, with 7 bases between. CDR3 in DNA: TGTGCCAGCCGGTCAATGAACACTGAAGCTTTCTTT. It yields the protein CASRSMNTEAFF.

This clonotype was detected a few times. The chain combines TRBV9 with TRBJ2-6; D might be TRBD1 (5 bases). The CDR3 covers 15 residues. The V and J ends lost 4 bases and 1 base respectively, with 9 bases between them. Germline CDR1 reads SGDLS; CDR2 reads YYNGEE. The CDR3 nucleotides read TGTGCCAGCAGCTTCCGACAGTCTGGGGCCAACGTCCTGACTTTC. Its protein is CASSFRQSGANVLTF.

On this clonotype itself: A much larger clone is a single base away; this may be a read error. V usage is TRBV5-5 and J usage is TRBJ2-1; 7 bases agree with TRBD1. CDR1 SGHKS and CDR2 YYEKEE come from the germline V gene (reference sequence). The CDR3 runs to 16 residues. The V and J ends lost 7 bases and 7 bases, in that order; junction bases with no gene match: 17. CDR3 nucleotides: TGTGCCAGCGGGCCGGGTCTTCAGGGGGTGCCGAATGAGCAGTTCTTC. Translation: CASGPGLQGVPNEQFF. Drawing the rest from reference TRBV5-5 and TRBJ2-1, the complete variable domain is DAGVTQSPTHLIKTRGQQVTLRCSPISGHKSVSWYQQVLGQGPQFIFQYYEKEERGRGNFPDRFSARQFPNYSSELNVNALLLGDSALYLCASGPGLQGVPNEQFFGPGTRLTVL.

The chain combines TRBV7-2 with TRBJ2-7, with D unclear. Germline loops: CDR1 SGHTA, CDR2 FQGNSA. Trimming pared 5 bases from V and 7 bases from J, leaving 18 bases between. The CDR3 has 14 residues. CDR3 loop: CASSRPPTLGEQYF. In DNA, the CDR3 is TGTGCCAGCAGCCGCCCCCCGACGTTGGGTGAGCAGTACTTC.

The sample holds a few counts of this clonotype. The chain has TRBV18 and TRBJ2-7; no definite D call. The V gene lost 4 bases and the J gene lost 3 bases, with 10 bases spanning the gap. The germline CDR1 and CDR2 sequences are KGHSH and LQKENI. The CDR3 contains 13 residues. CDR3 sequence: CASSRQNLYEQYV. For the CDR3, the DNA is TGTGCCAGCTCACGCCAGAACCTCTACGAGCAGTACGTC.

This clonotype was seen more than once but under ten times. V gene TRBV29-1 combines with J gene TRBJ1-1; tentatively, D is TRBD1 (5 bases). V was trimmed by 4 bases and J by 3 bases, leaving 12 bases between them. Germline V gene sequence: CDR1 SQVTM, CDR2 ANQGSEA. The CDR3 is made up of 13 amino acids. As DNA, the CDR3 is TGCAGCGTTGGGGGCGTTGGGCACACTGAAGCTTTCTTT. Its protein product is CSVGGVGHTEAFF. The complete variable domain, with remaining parts taken from reference TRBV29-1 and TRBJ1-1, reads SAVISQKPSRDICQRGTSLTIQCQVDSQVTMMFWYRQQPGQSLTLIATANQGSEATYESGFVIDKFPISRPNLTFSTLTVSNMSPEDSSIYLCSVGGVGHTEAFFGQGTRLTVV.

The rearrangement links TRBV12-3 or TRBV12-4 to TRBJ2-1; TRBD2 agrees at 13 bases. Trimming at V came to 6 bases and at J to 8 bases, leaving 7 bases not matched to a gene. The CDR3 totals 15 residues. The CDR3 coding sequence is TGTGCCAGCAGCCGGACTAGCGGGAGTTTCGATGAGCAGTTCTTC. Translation: CASSRTSGSFDEQFF.

This clonotype was recorded a few times. The J gene is TRBJ2-5, the V gene TRBV5-1; 8 bases align to TRBD1. Germline CDR1 is SGHRS and CDR2 is YFSETQ. The V segment lost 2 bases and the J segment 5 bases; nucleotides outside the gene matches: 11. CDR3 length: 16 residues. The CDR3 nucleotides are TGCGCCAGCAGCTTAAGGACAGGGAAGGGCGGTGAGACCCAGTACTTC. Amino acids: CASSLRTGKGGETQYF.

The rearrangement joins TRBV18 to TRBJ1-1; D ambiguous. There are 13 residues in the CDR3. The germline V gene encodes CDR1 KGHSH and CDR2 LQKENI. The V end was cut by 2 bases, the J end by 4 bases, with 8 bases between. The CDR3 loop is CASSPGGTTEAFF. The CDR3, as DNA: TGTGCCAGCTCACCAGGCGGTACCACTGAAGCTTTCTTT.